The sequence of this TCR beta chain was determined in a study of human T cells and chemical hapten exposure (dated by TCRdb to about 2021). A note on the overall study: For sensitization, 2% DPC in acetone was applied to a roughly 2 cm by roughly 2 cm area of upper inner arm skin. Patients additionally received weekly therapeutic DPC doses to the scalp throughout the roughly 26-week study period. Patch testing was performed on the upper back with Finn chambers containing 0.01% DPC, and the patch tests were scored after 6 days according to International Contact Dermatitis Research Group standards. Most of the patients in the cohort were female, and the cohort covered alopecia areata with under or over 50% scalp involvement, alopecia totalis and alopecia universalis. Libraries were pooled for sequencing, and variation in per-sample TCR yields was attributed mainly to small differences in library volumes within the pool. The study tracked peripheral blood TCR repertoire changes in vivo during primary and secondary sensitization to the hapten diphenylcyclopropenone (DPC) in alopecia patients. Patient blood was sampled pre-sensitization (week 0) and at 2, 6 and about 24 weeks after DPC sensitization. For TCR sequencing, blood came from 25 to 35 alopecia patients at anywhere from one to four time points (pre-sensitization, 2, 6 and 24 weeks). Both TCR alpha and TCR beta chains were sequenced from each blood RNA sample. General findings and caveats noted by the study authors: Expanded TCRs formed significantly more large CDR3 similarity clusters than pre-sensitization or healthy control sets, consistent with antigen-driven responses. Repeated subsampling changed both the strength of the expansion versus patch-test correlation and the threshold at which that correlation became significant. DPC sensitization did not change how many TCRs were above 1 in 1000 frequency, and no evidence was found of alterations in global repertoire structure. Because all patients had alopecia, a presumed autoimmune disease, the immune response of the patients might differ from that of healthy individuals. Patch test score correlated positively with the number of PT1 expanded TCRs, reaching significance at thresholds 8, 16 and 32 but not at 4.

This sample's time point label indicates: pre-sensitization, week 0. The label giving this sample's treatment or condition can be read as: therapeutic diphenylcyclopropenone sensitization with weekly scalp DPC. Total RNA was extracted from unfractionated whole blood collected in Tempus Blood RNA tubes. Blood at each patch-test visit was drawn before the patch test was applied. Patients were eligible if aged 18 to 70, diagnosed with alopecia and judged suitable for DPC therapy, and pregnant patients were excluded. This clonotype was counted a few times. Its cognate antigen has yet to be identified. Qualities for individual bases were not recorded, and no much larger clone is one base off. The protocol used for the library was RACE. The sample was run on a NextSeq 500. During library preparation, unique molecular identifiers were attached to individual cDNA molecules so that TCRs could be counted in a quantitative, reproducible way. As for how the authors treated the data: The median number of TCRs per sample was roughly 98,000, ranging from about 23,224 to 750,000. V, J and CDR3 annotation of the TCR reads was carried out using the Decombinator software suite. For the PS versus PT1 abundance plots, all samples were subsampled to the same number of TCRs (28,000). TCRs were defined as expanded if absent before sensitization and observed at least eight times at the 2-week time point. In-frame beta chains were kept once TCRdb had trimmed the public reads at Q25 with fastp and called clones with MiXCR. Under each unique CDR3 protein, matching rows form one entry showing the most common genes and DNA. TCRdb assigned the V and J calls; the authors' analysis was not used. Across this sample there are approximately 52,000 distinct CDR3 sequences, with 8.5% to 10% seen only once. More than 9% of the sample is held by the ten biggest clonotypes.

The TCR originated in a woman younger than 45 with alopecia areata. Some clones in this sample may be carry-over from other donors' samples. The sequences come from whole blood, collected in connection with sensitization to the hapten diphenylcyclopropenone (DPC).

The nucleotide sequence is given as TGTGCCAGCAGCTTCGGTGACAGGTCCAAGGATACGCAGTATTTT. The resulting protein is CASSFGDRSKDTQYF. Recombination connected TRBV5-4 to TRBJ2-3; TRBD1 is perhaps the D gene, given 6 matching bases. Looking up the germline V gene (reference sequence) yields CDR1 SGHNT and CDR2 YYREEE. Counted from cysteine to phenylalanine, this CDR3 has 15 amino acids. Solely the CDR3 DNA is kept, with 45 bases framed from the first base. V is pared back by 2 bases and J by 6 bases, with 16 bases lying between the germline termini.